The 11 T cell receptor beta chains given below trace back to one sample, sequenced in a study of cytomegalovirus exposure and HLA in healthy donors. The protocol was immunoSEQ multiplex PCR, while the TCRdb copy is restricted to in-frame clones and leaves out a portion. The data hold 150,000 to 200,000 clones, with 86% observed a single time. Sequencing was performed on PBMCs. All receptors derive from a woman between 18 and 30 years old in good health and CMV-seronegative.

The V and J genes are TRBV19 and TRBJ2-1; 9 bases map to TRBD2. From germline, CDR1 is LNHDA and CDR2 SQIVND (reference sequence). After removal of 5 bases from V and 9 bases from J, the junction contained 8 bases not matched to a gene. The CDR3 has 14 amino acids. The CDR3 region is CASSLASGVLEQFF. CDR3 nucleotide sequence: TGTGCCAGTAGTCTAGCTAGCGGGGTTCTTGAGCAGTTCTTC.

V and J are TRBV25-1 and TRBJ1-1; the D gene is possibly TRBD1 (6 bases). The germline CDR1 and CDR2 sequences are MGHDK and SYGVNS. V lost 5 bases to trimming and J lost 3 bases, with 16 bases between them. This CDR3 spans 15 amino acids. The CDR3 is CASSRRTGLYTEAFF. CDR3 nucleotides: TGTGCCAGCAGTCGTAGAACAGGGCTCTACACTGAAGCTTTCTTT.

The chain recombines TRBV5-1 with TRBJ1-1; unclear D gene. This CDR3 is built from 13 residues. The V end was cut by 0 bases, the J end by 2 bases, with 5 bases between. The V gene's germline CDR1 is SGHRS and CDR2 YFSETQ. The CDR3 nucleotides read TGCGCCAGCAGCTTGGCCACTAACACTGAAGCTTTCTTT. It specifies CASSLATNTEAFF.

This clone was observed a few times. This chain joins TRBV4-2 and TRBJ2-7, with D possibly TRBD2 on 5 matching bases. CDR1 is LGHNA and CDR2 is YNFKEQ in the germline V gene. This CDR3 contains 16 residues. Deletions cut 6 bases from V and 5 bases from J, with 23 bases between. CDR3 coding DNA: TGTGCCAGCAGTGCTAACACCGGGTCCGCCGGGAACGAGCAGTACTTC. Translating gives CASSANTGSAGNEQYF.

V usage is TRBV23-1 and J usage is TRBJ2-1; 8 bases are a match to TRBD2. TRBV23-1 is an ORF for which the function is uncertain. This CDR3 has 17 residues. The trim removed 0 bases at V and 0 bases at J, leaving 4 bases unmatched. CDR3 DNA: TGCGCCAGCAGTCAATCTGAGCGGGGGCACTCCTACAATGAGCAGTTCTTC. Encoded protein: CASSQSERGHSYNEQFF.

A few counts support this clone. V gene TRBV14 combines with J gene TRBJ1-2; D remains unclear. This CDR3 region has 13 residues. Germline CDR1 reads SGHDN; CDR2 reads FVKESK. V gave up 2 bases and J gave up 5 bases, with 9 bases separating them. The CDR3 spells CASSQWSSYGYTF. The CDR3 region has the DNA TGTGCCAGCAGCCAATGGAGTAGTTATGGCTACACCTTC.

The rearrangement joins TRBV25-1 to TRBJ2-2; 14 bases fit TRBD2. Trimming took 4 bases from V and 7 from J; bases not matched to a gene: 8. This CDR3 region has 17 residues. CDR1 is MGHDK and CDR2 is SYGVNS in the germline V gene. The CDR3 DNA reads as TGTGCCAGCAGTGGACCCGGGACTAGCGGGAGCATCGGGGAGCTGTTTTTT. As protein: CASSGPGTSGSIGELFF. Variable domain in full (rest from reference TRBV25-1 and TRBJ2-2): EADIYQTPRYLVIGTGKKITLECSQTMGHDKMYWYQQDPGMELHLIHYSYGVNSTEKGDLSSESTVSRIRTEHFPLTLESARPSHTSQYLCASSGPGTSGSIGELFFGEGSRLTVL.

The chain carries TRBV7-8 and TRBJ1-1; tentative D call: TRBD1 (5 bases). V dropped 6 bases and J dropped 4 bases, with 12 bases sitting between them. The CDR3 extends over 13 amino acids. Germline assignment: CDR1 SGHVS and CDR2 FQNEAQ. Here the CDR3 reads CASRRQGGTEAFF. CDR3 sequence (DNA): TGTGCCAGCAGGAGGCAGGGAGGCACTGAAGCTTTCTTT.

In this sample, this clone turned up a few times. An end of the junction does not agree with germline; a read error may underlie this. J is TRBJ2-3 and V is TRBV10-1; 11 nucleotides align to TRBD2. Germline values: CDR1 WNHNN, CDR2 SYGVQD (reference sequence). The CDR3 runs 16 residues. In nucleotides, the CDR3 is TGCGCCAGCGGCCCCTCACCGGGACTAGCGGAACCGGGCATACATTTT. The encoded protein is CASGPSPGLAEPGIHF.

V and J are TRBV5-6 and TRBJ2-7; 10 bases match TRBD1. The CDR3 runs 15 residues. Germline V gives CDR1 SGHDT, CDR2 YYEEEE. J was trimmed by 2 bases and V by 5 bases; bases with no gene match: 7. Here the CDR3 reads CASSYWTGGPYEQYF. The CDR3 DNA sequence: TGTGCCAGCAGTTACTGGACAGGGGGGCCCTACGAGCAGTACTTC.

The chain links TRBV5-1 to TRBJ2-5; 9 bases are a match to TRBD1. Germline loops: CDR1 SGHRS, CDR2 YFSETQ. The V and J ends lost 6 bases and 5 bases, in that order; junction bases with no gene match: 11. The CDR3 runs to 15 residues. The CDR3 spells CASKTPGTGKETQYF. DNA of the CDR3: TGCGCCAGCAAAACTCCCGGGACAGGGAAGGAGACCCAGTACTTC.